The next 13 T cell receptor beta chains were all read from a single sample in a study of tumor-infiltrating lymphocytes in primary liver carcinoma. Blood RNA came from unsorted whole blood; germline DNA was also extracted. The template, approximately 500 ng total RNA, yielded TCR beta cDNA made with a constant-region primer. Each TCR beta library was derived from three nested multiplex PCR rounds that employed slightly modified ARM-PCR. Both of the initial two PCR rounds ran for around 10 cycles and employed TRBV1-TRBV30 forward primers alongside a C-beta reverse primer. MiXCR, run by TCRdb on the multiplex PCR reads, gives a single entry per CDR3 protein. The sample comprises around 210,000 distinct CDR3 sequences, 65% of which are singletons, and 7% to 8.5% rests with the top ten. The sequencing sample was made of peripheral blood. The receptors here all came from a woman aged 60-75 years with primary liver carcinoma and hepatitis B virus infection.

V and J are TRBV28 and TRBJ2-7, with TRBD2 identical over 7 bases. CDR3 size: 15 residues. The V gene end was trimmed by 7 bases and the J gene end by 2 bases; junction bases not matched to a gene: 11. Germline V gives CDR1 MDHEN, CDR2 SYDVKM. The DNA for the CDR3 is TGTGCCAGCACAGCGGCCTCTAGCGGAACCTACGAGCAGTACTTC. Amino acid sequence: CASTAASSGTYEQYF.

About this clonotype: One base away lies a much larger clone, so this may be a sequencing read error. The CDR3 does not end in the conserved phenylalanine or tryptophan, so this is likely a read error. The V and J genes are TRBV12-3 or TRBV12-4 and TRBJ2-5; D unresolved. This CDR3 spans 12 amino acids. V shed 2 bases and J shed 5 bases, with 6 bases lying between them. CDR3 region: CASSLNGETQYL. The CDR3 region has the DNA TGTGCCAGCAGTTTAAATGGGGAGACCCAGTACCTC.

Remarks on this clonotype: Mismatch with germline at one junction end may stem from a read error. J is TRBJ2-1 and V is TRBV11-2, with 7 bases aligning to TRBD2. This CDR3 has 15 amino acids. Germline V gene sequence: CDR1 SGHAT, CDR2 FQNNGV. For the CDR3, the DNA is TGTGCCAACAGCTTAGATGGCGGGAGAAGTTCTGAGCAGTTCTTC. This gives the protein CANSLDGGRSSEQFF.

With regard to this clonotype: A read error is possible here, since a much larger clone lies one base away. The V call is TRBV11-2, the J call TRBJ1-2, with TRBD1 as a possible D gene (6 bases). This CDR3 comprises 15 residues. Germline CDR1 is SGHAT and CDR2 is FQNNGV. The CDR3 sequence is CAGSFSAGENYGYTF. The CDR3 bases are TGTGCCGGCAGCTTCTCGGCAGGGGAGAACTATGGCTACACCTTC.

As for this clonotype: A much bigger clone sits one base away, suggesting this may be a read error. V is TRBV11-3 and J is TRBJ2-7; 7 nucleotides align to TRBD2. The germline CDR1 and CDR2 sequences are SGHNT and YENEEA. The CDR3 spans 15 residues. The CDR3 is CACSLDRASGYGQHF. The CDR3 bases are TGTGCCTGCAGCTTAGATCGGGCTAGCGGCTACGGGCAGCACTTC. Full variable domain (rest looked up from reference TRBV11-3 and TRBJ2-7): EAGVVQSPRYKIIEKKQPVAFWCNPISGHNTLYWYLQNLGQGPELLIRYENEEAVDDSQLPKDRFSAERLKGVDSTLKIQPAELGDSAVYLCACSLDRASGYGQHFGPGTRLTVT.

Worth noting for this clonotype: A read error may account for a junction end that differs from germline. The genes are TRBV11-2 and TRBJ2-5; D remains ambiguous. This CDR3 is 11 amino acids long. CDR1 is SGHAT, CDR2 FQNNGV, per germline. The CDR3 loop reads CASSPLETRYF. The CDR3 coding sequence is TGTGCCAGCAGCCCCTTAGAGACCCGGTACTTC. Using reference TRBV11-2 and TRBJ2-5 for the parts outside the CDR3, the full variable domain is EAGVAQSPRYKIIEKRQSVAFWCNPISGHATLYWYQQILGQGPKLLIQFQNNGVVDDSQLPKDRFSAERLKGVDSTLKIQPAKLEDSAVYLCASSPLETRYFGPGTRLLVL.

To note about this clonotype: A much larger clone differs by one base, so this may be a read error. The chain has TRBV12-3 or TRBV12-4 and TRBJ1-5, with D unresolved. The CDR3 is 13 residues long. DNA for the CDR3: TGTGCCAGCAGTACGACGAGAGATCAGCCCCGGCATTTT. Its protein product is CASSTTRDQPRHF.

Remarks on this clonotype: Germline is not matched at one junction end, which may reflect a read error. The chain joins TRBV28 to TRBJ2-3; 7 bases align to TRBD1. This CDR3 is 15 amino acids long. CDR1 MDHEN and CDR2 SYDVKM come from the germline V gene. The CDR3 protein is CVSSSYDRVSDTQYF. CDR3 in DNA: TGTGTCAGCAGTTCCTACGACAGGGTCTCAGATACGCAGTATTTT.

As to this clonotype: The junction departs from the called germline gene at one end, perhaps through a read error. This rearrangement joins TRBV4-1 to TRBJ1-2, with TRBD1 matching over 7 bases. Germline-derived CDR1 and CDR2 are MGHRA and YSYEKL. This CDR3 has 15 amino acids. The CDR3 here is CTSSQVTRDSYGYTF. The CDR3 DNA follows: TGCACCAGCAGCCAAGTAACACGGGACAGCTATGGCTACACCTTC.

At least ten counts were recorded for this clonotype. CDR3 protein: CASSQTRGNTIYF. CDR3 nucleotide sequence: TGCGCCAGCAGCCAAACTCGGGGAAACACCATATATTTT. This chain links TRBV4-1 with TRBJ1-3, with D uncertain. This CDR3 region has 13 residues. Per germline, CDR1 MGHRA and CDR2 YSYEKL. Trimming shortened V by 2 bases and J by 4 bases, and 6 bases separated the two germline ends.

On this clonotype itself: This may stem from a read error, because a much larger clone lies one nucleotide away. The rearrangement links TRBV4-2 to TRBJ1-2; no firm D call. V lost 1 base and J 3 bases, leaving 12 bases between the germline ends. Germline CDR1 is LGHNA and CDR2 is YNFKEQ. The CDR3 runs to 15 residues. This CDR3 reads CASSQGVGRDYGYTF. CDR3 bases: TGTGCCAGCAGCCAAGGGGTCGGGAGGGACTATGGCTACACCTTC.

This clonotype was detected ten times or more. This chain joins TRBV6-5 and TRBJ2-7; D perhaps matches TRBD1 (6 bases). Germline CDR1 reads MNHEY; CDR2 reads SVGAGI. Trimming removed 6 bases at V and 7 bases at J, with 16 bases between. CDR3 length equals 13 residues. Here the CDR3 reads CASRKTGMWEQYF. Here the CDR3 DNA reads TGTGCCAGCAGAAAAACAGGGATGTGGGAGCAGTACTTC.

In regard to this clonotype: At one of its ends the junction is not consistent with the germline gene, which may arise from a read error. This rearrangement joins TRBV6-1 to TRBJ1-4; the match to TRBD1 covers 7 bases. CDR3 size: 16 residues. Germline V gene data show CDR1 as MNHNS and CDR2 as SASEGT. CDR3 DNA sequence: TGTGTCAGCAGTCAAACCTACAGGGGAGTTTTTGAAAAACTGTTTTTT. Amino acid sequence: CVSSQTYRGVFEKLFF.